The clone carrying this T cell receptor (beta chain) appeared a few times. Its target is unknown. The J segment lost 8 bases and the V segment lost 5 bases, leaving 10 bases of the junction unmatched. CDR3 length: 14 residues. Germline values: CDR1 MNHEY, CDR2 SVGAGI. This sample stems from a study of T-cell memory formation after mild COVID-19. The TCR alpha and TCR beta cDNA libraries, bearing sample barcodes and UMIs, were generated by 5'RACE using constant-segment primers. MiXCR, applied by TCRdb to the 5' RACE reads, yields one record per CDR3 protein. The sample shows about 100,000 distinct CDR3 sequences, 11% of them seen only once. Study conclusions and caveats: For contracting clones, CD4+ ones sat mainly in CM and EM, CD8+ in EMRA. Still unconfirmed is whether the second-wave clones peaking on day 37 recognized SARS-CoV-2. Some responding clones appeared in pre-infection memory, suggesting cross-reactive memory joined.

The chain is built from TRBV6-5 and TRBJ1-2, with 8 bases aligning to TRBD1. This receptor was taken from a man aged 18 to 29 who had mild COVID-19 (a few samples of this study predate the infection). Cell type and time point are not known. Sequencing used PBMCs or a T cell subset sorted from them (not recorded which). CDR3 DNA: TGTGCCAGCAGTCCCGGACAGGGATCAGGAGGCTACACCTTC. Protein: CASSPGQGSGGYTF.